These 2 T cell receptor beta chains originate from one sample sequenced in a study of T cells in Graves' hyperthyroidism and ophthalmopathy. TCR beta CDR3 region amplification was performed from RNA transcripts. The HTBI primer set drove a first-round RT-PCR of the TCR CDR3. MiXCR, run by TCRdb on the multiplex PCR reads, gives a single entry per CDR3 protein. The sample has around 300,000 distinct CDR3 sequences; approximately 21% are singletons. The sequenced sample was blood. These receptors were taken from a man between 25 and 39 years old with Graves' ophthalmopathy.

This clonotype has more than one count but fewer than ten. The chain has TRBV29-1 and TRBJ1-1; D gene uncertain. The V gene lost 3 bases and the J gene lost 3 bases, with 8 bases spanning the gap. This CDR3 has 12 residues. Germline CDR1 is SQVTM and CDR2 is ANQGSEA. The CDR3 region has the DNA TGCAGCGTTGAGAAGGGCGACACTGAAGCTTTCTTT. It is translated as CSVEKGDTEAFF.

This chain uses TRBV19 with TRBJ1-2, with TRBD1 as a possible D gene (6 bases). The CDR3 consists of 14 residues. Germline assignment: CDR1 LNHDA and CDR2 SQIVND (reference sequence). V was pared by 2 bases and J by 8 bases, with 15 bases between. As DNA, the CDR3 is TGTGCCAGTAGTATATTTGGGGGGCGGGACGGCTACACCTTC. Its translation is CASSIFGGRDGYTF.